The subject of this entry is one T cell receptor beta chain. Its antigen remains unidentified. CDR3 length: 16 amino acids. CDR1 MNHNY and CDR2 SVGAGI come from the germline V gene (reference sequence). The J segment lost 3 bases and the V segment lost 6 bases, leaving 8 bases of the junction unmatched. These data originate in a study of monozygotic twins with cystic fibrosis. Produced via immunoSEQ multiplex PCR; TCRdb's table is partial and in-frame only. The sample records some 35,000 clones, approximately 90% being singletons. Study results and limitations: The repertoire was suggested to be naive-dominated, clonality median around 0.01. Nucleotide-identical clonotype sharing was significantly higher within monozygotic CF twin pairs than between unrelated CF individuals. Shared CDR3 numbers were not associated with age, concordance or severity.

This TCR came from a boy between 2 and 10 years old with cystic fibrosis. Sequenced sample: blood. The chain combines TRBV6-6 with TRBJ2-1; TRBD1 matches at 10 bases. The CDR3 loop reads CASRPVTGGSYNEQFF. DNA of the CDR3: TGTGCCAGCAGACCTGTGACAGGGGGCAGCTACAATGAGCAGTTCTTC.